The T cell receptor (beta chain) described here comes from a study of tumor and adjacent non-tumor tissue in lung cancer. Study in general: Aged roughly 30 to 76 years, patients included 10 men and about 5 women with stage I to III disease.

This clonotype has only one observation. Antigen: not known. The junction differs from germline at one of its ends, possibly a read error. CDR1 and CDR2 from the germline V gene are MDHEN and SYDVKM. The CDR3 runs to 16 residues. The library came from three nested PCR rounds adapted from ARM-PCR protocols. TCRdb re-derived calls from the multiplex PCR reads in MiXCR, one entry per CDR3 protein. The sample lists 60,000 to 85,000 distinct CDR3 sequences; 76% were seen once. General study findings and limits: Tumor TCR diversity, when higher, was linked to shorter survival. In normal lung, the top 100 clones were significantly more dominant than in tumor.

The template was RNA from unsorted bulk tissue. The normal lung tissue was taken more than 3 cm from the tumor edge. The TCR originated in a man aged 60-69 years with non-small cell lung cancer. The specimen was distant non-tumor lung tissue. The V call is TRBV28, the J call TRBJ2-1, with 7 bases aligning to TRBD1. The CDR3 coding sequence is TGTGTCAGCAGACCCTCACAGGGGAGCTCCTACAATGAGCAGTTCTTC. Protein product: CVSRPSQGSSYNEQFF.